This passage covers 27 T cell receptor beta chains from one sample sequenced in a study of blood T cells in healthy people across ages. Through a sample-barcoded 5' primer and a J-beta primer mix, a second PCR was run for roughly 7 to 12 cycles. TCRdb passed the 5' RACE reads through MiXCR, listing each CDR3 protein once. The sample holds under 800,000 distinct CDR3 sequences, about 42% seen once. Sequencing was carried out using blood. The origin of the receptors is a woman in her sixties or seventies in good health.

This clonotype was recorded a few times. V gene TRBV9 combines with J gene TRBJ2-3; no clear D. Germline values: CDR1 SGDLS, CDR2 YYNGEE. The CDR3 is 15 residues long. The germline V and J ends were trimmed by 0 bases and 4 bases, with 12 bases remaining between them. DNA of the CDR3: TGTGCCAGCAGCGTAGTGGATGGTCGCTCAGATACGCAGTATTTT. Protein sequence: CASSVVDGRSDTQYF.

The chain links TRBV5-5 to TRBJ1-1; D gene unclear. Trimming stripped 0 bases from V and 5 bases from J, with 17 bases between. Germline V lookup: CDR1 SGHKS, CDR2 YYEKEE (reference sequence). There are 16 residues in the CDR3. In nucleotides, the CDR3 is TGTGCCAGCAGCTTGGCCAACCAGGTGGTAGGGACTGAAGCTTTCTTT. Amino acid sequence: CASSLANQVVGTEAFF.

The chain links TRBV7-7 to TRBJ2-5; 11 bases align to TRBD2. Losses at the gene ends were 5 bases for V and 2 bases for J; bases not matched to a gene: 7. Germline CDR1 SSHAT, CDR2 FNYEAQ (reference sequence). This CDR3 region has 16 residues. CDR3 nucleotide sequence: TGTGCCAGCAGCCGGAACCTAGCGGGGGGACAAGAGACCCAGTACTTC. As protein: CASSRNLAGGQETQYF.

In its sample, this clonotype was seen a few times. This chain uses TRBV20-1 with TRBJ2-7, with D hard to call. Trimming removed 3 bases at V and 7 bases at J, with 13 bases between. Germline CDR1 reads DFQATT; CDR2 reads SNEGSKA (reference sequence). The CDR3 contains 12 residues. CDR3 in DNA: TGCAGTGCTAGTGTACCGGCCGCTGAGCAGTACTTC. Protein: CSASVPAAEQYF.

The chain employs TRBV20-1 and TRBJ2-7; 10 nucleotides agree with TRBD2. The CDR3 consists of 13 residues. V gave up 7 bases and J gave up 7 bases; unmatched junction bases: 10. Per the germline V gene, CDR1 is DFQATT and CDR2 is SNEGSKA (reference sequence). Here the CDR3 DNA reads TGCAGTGACGGACTAGCGGACCACAATGAGCAGTACTTC. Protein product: CSDGLADHNEQYF.

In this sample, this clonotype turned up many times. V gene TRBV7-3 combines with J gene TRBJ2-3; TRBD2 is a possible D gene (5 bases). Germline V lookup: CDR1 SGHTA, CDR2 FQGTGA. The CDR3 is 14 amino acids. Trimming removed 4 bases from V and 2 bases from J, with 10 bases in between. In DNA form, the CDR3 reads TGTGCCAGCAGCTCCGGACTTGTCACAGATACGCAGTATTTT. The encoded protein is CASSSGLVTDTQYF.

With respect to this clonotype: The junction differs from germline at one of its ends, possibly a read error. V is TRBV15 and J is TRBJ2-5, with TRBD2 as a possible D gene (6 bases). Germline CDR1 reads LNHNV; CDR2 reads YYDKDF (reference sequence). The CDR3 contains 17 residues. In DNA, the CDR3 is TGTGCCACCAACAGACCCTACCCCTCGGGGGATGACGAGACCCAGTACTTC. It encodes CATNRPYPSGDDETQYF.

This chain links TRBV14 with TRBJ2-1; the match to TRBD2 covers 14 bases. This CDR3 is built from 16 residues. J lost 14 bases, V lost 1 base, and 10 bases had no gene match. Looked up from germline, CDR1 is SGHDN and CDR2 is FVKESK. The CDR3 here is CASSQGGLAGERGKFF. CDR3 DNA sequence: TGTGCCAGCAGCCAAGGGGGACTAGCGGGAGAGCGAGGGAAGTTCTTC.

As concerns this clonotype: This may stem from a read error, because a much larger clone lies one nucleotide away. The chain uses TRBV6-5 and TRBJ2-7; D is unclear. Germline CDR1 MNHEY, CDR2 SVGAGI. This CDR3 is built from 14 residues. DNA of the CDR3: TGTGCCAGCAGTGACTCGGCAGCCTCCTACGAGCAGTACTTC. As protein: CASSDSAASYEQYF.

In nucleotides, the CDR3 is TGTGCCAGCAGCTCCCGGGCGTATGGCAGGGGACCAGATACGCAGTATTTT. Amino acid sequence: CASSSRAYGRGPDTQYF. This chain joins TRBV12-1 and TRBJ2-3; the D call TRBD1 from the table was never checked on the DNA. TRBV12-1 is assigned pseudogene status. The CDR3 sequence is 17 residues long.

In DNA form, the CDR3 reads TGTGCCAGCAGCCGCCCGGGACGAGCGGGGTACAATGAGCAGTACTTC. Protein product: CASSRPGRAGYNEQYF. The chain uses TRBV7-9 and TRBJ2-1, with 7 nucleotides matching TRBD2. Gene TRBJ2-7 matches the end of the DNA better, so the J call may be wrong. Germline CDR1 is SEHNR and CDR2 is FQNEAQ (reference sequence). CDR3 length equals 16 residues.

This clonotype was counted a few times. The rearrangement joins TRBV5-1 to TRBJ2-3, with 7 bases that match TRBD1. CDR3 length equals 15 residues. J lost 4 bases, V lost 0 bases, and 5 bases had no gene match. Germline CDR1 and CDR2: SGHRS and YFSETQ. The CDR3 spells CASSLGGQTSDTQYF. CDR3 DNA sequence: TGCGCCAGCAGCTTGGGGGGACAGACCTCAGATACGCAGTATTTT.

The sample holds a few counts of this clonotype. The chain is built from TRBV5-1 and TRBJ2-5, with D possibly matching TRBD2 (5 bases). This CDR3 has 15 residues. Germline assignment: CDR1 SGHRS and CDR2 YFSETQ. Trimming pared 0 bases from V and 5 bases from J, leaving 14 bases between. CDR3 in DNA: TGCGCCAGCAGCTTGGAAGTATCTCCGGGGGAGACCCAGTACTTC. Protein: CASSLEVSPGETQYF.

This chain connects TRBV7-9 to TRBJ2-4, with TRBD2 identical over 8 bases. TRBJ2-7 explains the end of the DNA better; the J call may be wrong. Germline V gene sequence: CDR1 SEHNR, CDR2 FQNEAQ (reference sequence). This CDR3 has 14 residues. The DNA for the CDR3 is TGTGCCAGCAGGCCGATCGGGGGGGCGTACGAGCAGTACTTC. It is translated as CASRPIGGAYEQYF.

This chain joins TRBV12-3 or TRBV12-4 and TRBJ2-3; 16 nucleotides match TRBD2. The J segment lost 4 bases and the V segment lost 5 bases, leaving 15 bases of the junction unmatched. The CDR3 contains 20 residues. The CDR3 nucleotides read TGTGCCAGCAGTGAGACAGGGTTTGGGACTAGCGGGGGGGCTGCAGATACGCAGTATTTT. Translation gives CASSETGFGTSGGAADTQYF.

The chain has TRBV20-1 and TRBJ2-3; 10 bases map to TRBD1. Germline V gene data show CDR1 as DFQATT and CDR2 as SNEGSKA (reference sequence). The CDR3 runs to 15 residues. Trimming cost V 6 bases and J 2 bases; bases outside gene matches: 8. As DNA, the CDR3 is TGCAGTGCACTCTGGGGGACAGGGGCCACAGATACGCAGTATTTT. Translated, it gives CSALWGTGATDTQYF.

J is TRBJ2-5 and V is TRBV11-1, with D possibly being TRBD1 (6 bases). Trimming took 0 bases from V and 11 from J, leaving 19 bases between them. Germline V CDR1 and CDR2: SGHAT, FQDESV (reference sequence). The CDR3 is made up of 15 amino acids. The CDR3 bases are TGTGCCAGCAGCTTAGCCGGGACAAGTAACAATGAGCAGTACTTC. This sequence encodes CASSLAGTSNNEQYF.

CDR3 in DNA: TGTGCCAGTAGTCGCGGGGTCAATCAGCCCCAGCATTTT. Its translation: CASSRGVNQPQHF. The V call is TRBV19, the J call TRBJ1-5; D is uncertain. Germline V gene lookup returns CDR1 LNHDA and CDR2 SQIVND (reference sequence). This CDR3 contains 13 residues. Between the trimmed V and J ends, which lost 5 bases and 3 bases, there was a span of 8 bases.

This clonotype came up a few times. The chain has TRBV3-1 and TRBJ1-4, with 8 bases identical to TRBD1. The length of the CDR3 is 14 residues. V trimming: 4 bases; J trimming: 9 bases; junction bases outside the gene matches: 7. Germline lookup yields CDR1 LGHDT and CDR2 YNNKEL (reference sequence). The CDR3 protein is CASSRQGASKKLFF. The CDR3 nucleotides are TGTGCCAGCAGCCGCCAGGGGGCGTCAAAAAAACTGTTTTTT.

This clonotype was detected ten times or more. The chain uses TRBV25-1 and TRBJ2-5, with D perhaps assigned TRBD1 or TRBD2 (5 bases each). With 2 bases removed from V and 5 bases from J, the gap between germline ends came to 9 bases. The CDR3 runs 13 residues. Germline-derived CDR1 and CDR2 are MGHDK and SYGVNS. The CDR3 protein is CASSEGGKETQYF. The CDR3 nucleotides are TGTGCCAGCAGTGAAGGGGGAAAGGAGACCCAGTACTTC.

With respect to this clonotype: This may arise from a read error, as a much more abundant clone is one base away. CDR3 region: CSVGGLLGRGERYF. In DNA, the CDR3 is TGCAGCGTTGGGGGACTACTCGGCCGGGGCGAGCGGTACTTC. The chain recombines TRBV29-1 with TRBJ2-4; 7 nucleotides line up with TRBD2. This CDR3 is 14 amino acids long. V dropped 4 bases and J dropped 15; count of bases not matched to a gene: 18. Germline V CDR1 and CDR2: SQVTM, ANQGSEA. Full variable domain (outside the CDR3, taken from reference TRBV29-1 and TRBJ2-4): SAVISQKPSRDICQRGTSLTIQCQVDSQVTMMFWYRQQPGQSLTLIATANQGSEATYESGFVIDKFPISRPNLTFSTLTVSNMSPEDSSIYLCSVGGLLGRGERYFGAGTRLSVL.

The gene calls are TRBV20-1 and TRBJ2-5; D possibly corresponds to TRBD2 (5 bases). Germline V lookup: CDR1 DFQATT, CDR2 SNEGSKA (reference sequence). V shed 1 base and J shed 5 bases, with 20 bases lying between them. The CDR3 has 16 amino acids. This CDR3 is CSARAHRVGVIETQYF. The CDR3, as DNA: TGCAGTGCTAGAGCCCATCGGGTGGGAGTAATTGAGACCCAGTACTTC.

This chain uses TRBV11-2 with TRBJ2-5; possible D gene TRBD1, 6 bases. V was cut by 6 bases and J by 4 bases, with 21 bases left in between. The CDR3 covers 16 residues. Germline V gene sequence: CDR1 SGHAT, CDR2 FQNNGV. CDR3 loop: CASSSGVPLVGETQYF. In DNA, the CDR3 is TGTGCCAGCAGTTCAGGGGTACCTTTGGTGGGAGAGACCCAGTACTTC.

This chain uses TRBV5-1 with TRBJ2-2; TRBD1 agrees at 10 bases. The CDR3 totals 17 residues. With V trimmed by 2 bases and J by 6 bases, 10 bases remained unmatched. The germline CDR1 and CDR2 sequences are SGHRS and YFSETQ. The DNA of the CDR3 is TGCGCCAGCAGCTTCCTATCGGGGGACAGGGGAGCCGGGGAGCTGTTTTTT. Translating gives CASSFLSGDRGAGELFF.

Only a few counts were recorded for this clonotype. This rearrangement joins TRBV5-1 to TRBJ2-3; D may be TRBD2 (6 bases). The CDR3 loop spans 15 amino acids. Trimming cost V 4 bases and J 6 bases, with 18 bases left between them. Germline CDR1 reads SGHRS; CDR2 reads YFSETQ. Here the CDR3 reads CASSGGTLERDTQYF. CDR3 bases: TGCGCCAGCAGCGGAGGGACTCTCGAAAGGGATACGCAGTATTTT.

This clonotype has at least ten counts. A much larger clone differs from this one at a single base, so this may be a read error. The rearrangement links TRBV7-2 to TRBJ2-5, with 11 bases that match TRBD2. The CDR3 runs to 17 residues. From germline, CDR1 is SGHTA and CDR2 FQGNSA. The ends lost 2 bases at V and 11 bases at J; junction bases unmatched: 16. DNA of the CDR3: TGTGCCAGCAGCTTATCCACAGCTAGCGGGAGGAACAATGAGCAGTACTTC. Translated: CASSLSTASGRNNEQYF.

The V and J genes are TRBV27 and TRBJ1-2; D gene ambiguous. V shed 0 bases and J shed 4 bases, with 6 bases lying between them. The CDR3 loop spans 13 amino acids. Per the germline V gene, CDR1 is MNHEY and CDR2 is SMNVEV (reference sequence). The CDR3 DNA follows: TGTGCCAGCAGTTTATCGGCAGCCTATGGCTACACCTTC. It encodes CASSLSAAYGYTF.